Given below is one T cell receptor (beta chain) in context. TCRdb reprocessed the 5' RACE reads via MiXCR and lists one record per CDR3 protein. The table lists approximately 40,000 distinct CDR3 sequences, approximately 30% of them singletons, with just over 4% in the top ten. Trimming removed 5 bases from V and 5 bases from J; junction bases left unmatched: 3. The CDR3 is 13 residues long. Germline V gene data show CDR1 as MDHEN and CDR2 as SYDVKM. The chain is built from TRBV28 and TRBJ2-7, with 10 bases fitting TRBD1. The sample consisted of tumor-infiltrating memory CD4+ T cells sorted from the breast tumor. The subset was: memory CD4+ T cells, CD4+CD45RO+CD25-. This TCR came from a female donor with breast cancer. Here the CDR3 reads CASSGGTGDEQYF. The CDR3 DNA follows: TGTGCCAGCAGTGGCGGGACAGGGGACGAGCAGTACTTC.